Listed here are 14 T cell receptor beta chains from one sample, sequenced in a study of blood T cell repertoires in COVID-19 (TCRdb year 2020). Libraries were prepared through the immunoSEQ multiplex PCR assay. This immuneACCESS table, as held by TCRdb, lists in-frame sequences with V and J called but not all clones. Of the missing ones, under half trace to an unresolved V gene in checked studies; the others have no known cause. The sample includes some 200,000 clones, with 65% to 85% observed a single time. The top ten clonotypes cover about 9.4% of the sample. Sequencing was carried out using peripheral blood. All receptors come from a woman older than 75 with acute or convalescent COVID-19.

The J gene is TRBJ2-7, the V gene TRBV5-5; D perhaps matches TRBD2 (6 bases). CDR1 and CDR2 (germline): SGHKS, YYEKEE (reference sequence). The CDR3 runs 14 residues. V was trimmed by 3 bases and J by 3 bases, leaving 13 bases between them. The CDR3 region is CASSSSSGDYEQYF. The DNA for the CDR3 is TGTGCCAGCAGCTCTTCATCGGGGGACTACGAGCAGTACTTC.

The V and J genes are TRBV19 and TRBJ1-2; no definite D call. The CDR3 is 16 amino acids. V lost 3 bases and J 0 bases, leaving 14 bases between the germline ends. Germline V gene sequence: CDR1 LNHDA, CDR2 SQIVND (reference sequence). The CDR3 bases are TGTGCCAGTAGTATTAACGGCGGAATGACTAACTATGGCTACACCTTC. This codes for CASSINGGMTNYGYTF.

This chain joins TRBV19 and TRBJ1-5, with a possible D match to TRBD1 (5 bases). Germline V lookup: CDR1 LNHDA, CDR2 SQIVND (reference sequence). V was cut by 8 bases and J by 0 bases, with 14 bases left in between. The CDR3 has 15 amino acids. The CDR3 protein is CASDAEGTSNQPQHF. In nucleotides, the CDR3 is TGTGCCAGTGACGCGGAGGGGACTAGCAATCAGCCCCAGCATTTT.

The chain combines TRBV10-3 with TRBJ2-7; 11 bases agree with TRBD1. The CDR3 totals 14 residues. V lost 11 bases to trimming and J lost 4 bases; unmatched junction nucleotides: 10. Germline V gene data show CDR1 as ENHRY and CDR2 as SYGVKD. In DNA, the CDR3 is TGTGCCTCCACGAATGGGGACAGGGGGTACGAGCAGTACTTC. Residues: CASTNGDRGYEQYF.

The V and J genes are TRBV14 and TRBJ1-1; D call uncertain. The CDR3 runs to 13 residues. V shed 1 base and J shed 7 bases, with 10 bases lying between them. Germline V gives CDR1 SGHDN, CDR2 FVKESK. CDR3 sequence (DNA): TGTGCCAGCAGCCAAGTGCGGCGAGGTGAAGCTTTCTTT. It codes for CASSQVRRGEAFF.

Of note for this clone: At one boundary the junction diverges from the germline segment, which might be a read error. This chain links TRBV7-7 with TRBJ2-2, with 12 bases that match TRBD2. CDR3 size: 18 residues. Germline assignment: CDR1 SSHAT and CDR2 FNYEAQ (reference sequence). The CDR3 is CASSLGLAGGPHTGELFF. CDR3 nucleotide sequence: TGTGCTAGCAGCTTAGGTCTAGCGGGAGGGCCGCACACCGGGGAGCTGTTTTTT.

Details on this clone: One end of the junction is discordant with germline, which a read error may explain. The rearrangement uses TRBV9 and TRBJ1-2, with a weak D call TRBD1 (5 bases). The length of the CDR3 is 13 residues. CDR1 and CDR2 (germline): SGDLS, YYNGEE. The CDR3 nucleotides read TGTGCCAGCTCTCTTGGGGGGAACTTTGGCTACACCTTC. This gives the protein CASSLGGNFGYTF. The full variable domain, with the rest looked up from reference TRBV9 and TRBJ1-2, is DSGVTQTPKHLITATGQRVTLRCSPRSGDLSVYWYQQSLDQGLQFLIQYYNGEERAKGNILERFSAQQFPDLHSELNLSSLELGDSALYFCASSLGGNFGYTFGSGTRLTVV.

J is TRBJ1-1 and V is TRBV10-3; perhaps TRBD1 as D (6 bases). Trimming left V 6 bases short and J 1 base short, with 6 bases between. Germline loops: CDR1 ENHRY, CDR2 SYGVKD. The CDR3 has 12 residues. CDR3 residues: CAIRGQNTEAFF. CDR3 coding DNA: TGTGCCATCAGGGGACAGAACACTGAAGCTTTCTTT.

This clone appeared a single time. The gene calls are TRBV28 and TRBJ2-1; the match to TRBD2 covers 8 bases. The V segment lost 6 bases and the J segment 6 bases; nucleotides outside the gene matches: 10. Germline CDR1 MDHEN, CDR2 SYDVKM. This CDR3 region has 15 residues. This CDR3 is CASSSTSGTINEQFF. The CDR3 bases are TGTGCCAGCAGCTCTACTAGCGGAACCATCAATGAGCAGTTCTTC.

The chain employs TRBV4-3 and TRBJ1-5; D might be TRBD1 (5 bases). V lost 0 bases and J 7 bases, leaving 16 bases between the germline ends. The CDR3 is 16 amino acids. The germline gives CDR1 LGHNA, CDR2 YSLEER. The CDR3 DNA reads TGCGCCAGCAGCCAAGATAGTACCAGGGTGAGGCAGCCCCAGCATTTT. Translation: CASSQDSTRVRQPQHF.

The chain is built from TRBV19 and TRBJ1-5; the D gene is possibly TRBD1 (6 bases). CDR3 length equals 15 residues. With 7 bases removed from V and 1 base from J, the gap between germline ends came to 14 bases. CDR1 LNHDA and CDR2 SQIVND come from the germline V gene (reference sequence). The chain's CDR3 is CASNSPGQSNQPQHF. DNA for the CDR3: TGTGCCAGTAACAGCCCCGGACAGAGCAATCAGCCCCAGCATTTT.

The gene calls are TRBV2 and TRBJ1-4; 11 bases are shared with TRBD1. V trimming: 6 bases; J trimming: 7 bases; junction bases outside the gene matches: 10. CDR1 is SNHLY and CDR2 is FYNNEI in the germline V gene. The CDR3 sequence is 16 residues long. CDR3 in amino acids: CASRGDRGNVGEKLFF. DNA for the CDR3: TGTGCCAGCAGAGGGGACAGGGGGAACGTCGGTGAAAAACTGTTTTTT.

As DNA, the CDR3 is TGTGCCAGCAGTTACTCTCGGAGAATTACCGGGGAAAAACTGTTTTTT. It is translated as CASSYSRRITGEKLFF. The chain uses TRBV6-5 and TRBJ1-4, with D uncertain. The CDR3 is 16 amino acids. Between the trimmed V and J ends, which lost 0 bases and 8 bases, there was a span of 16 bases. Germline lookup yields CDR1 MNHEY and CDR2 SVGAGI.

This chain uses TRBV25-1 with TRBJ2-7; weak D call: TRBD1 (6 bases). The V gene lost 8 bases and the J gene lost 6 bases, with 14 bases spanning the gap. Germline V gene data show CDR1 as MGHDK and CDR2 as SYGVNS. CDR3 length: 12 residues. The CDR3 here is CASGTGIGEQYF. The CDR3 nucleotides are TGTGCCAGCGGCACAGGGATCGGCGAGCAGTACTTC.